A few counts support the clone carrying this T cell receptor beta chain. Its antigen is as yet unknown. This entry is derived from a study of T-cell memory formation after mild COVID-19. Study overall: TCR clustering was largely donor specific.

CDR1 SEHNR and CDR2 FQNEAQ come from the germline V gene (reference sequence). V lost 7 bases to trimming and J lost 1 base, with 19 bases between them. CDR3 length equals 16 residues. Constant-segment-primed 5'RACE gave TCR alpha and TCR beta cDNA libraries with sample barcodes and UMIs. MiXCR, applied by TCRdb to the 5' RACE reads, yields one record per CDR3 protein. The sample includes around 340,000 distinct CDR3 sequences, around 21% of them seen just once. The study, taken as a whole, reports: Clones contracting over day 15 to 85 were CD4/CD8 balanced, with later expanders leaning CD4+. Contracting CD4+ clones were located mainly in CM and EM, and CD8+ clones in EMRA.

V is TRBV7-9 and J is TRBJ2-5; D may match TRBD1 or TRBD2 (6 bases each). This clonotype originated in an adult woman who had mild COVID-19 (a few samples of this study predate the infection). Cell type and time point are not known. Sample: PBMCs or a T cell subset sorted from them (not recorded which). CDR3 region: CASTRRGPGAQETQYF. In nucleotides, the CDR3 is TGTGCCAGCACTCGCCGGGGGCCCGGAGCCCAAGAGACCCAGTACTTC.